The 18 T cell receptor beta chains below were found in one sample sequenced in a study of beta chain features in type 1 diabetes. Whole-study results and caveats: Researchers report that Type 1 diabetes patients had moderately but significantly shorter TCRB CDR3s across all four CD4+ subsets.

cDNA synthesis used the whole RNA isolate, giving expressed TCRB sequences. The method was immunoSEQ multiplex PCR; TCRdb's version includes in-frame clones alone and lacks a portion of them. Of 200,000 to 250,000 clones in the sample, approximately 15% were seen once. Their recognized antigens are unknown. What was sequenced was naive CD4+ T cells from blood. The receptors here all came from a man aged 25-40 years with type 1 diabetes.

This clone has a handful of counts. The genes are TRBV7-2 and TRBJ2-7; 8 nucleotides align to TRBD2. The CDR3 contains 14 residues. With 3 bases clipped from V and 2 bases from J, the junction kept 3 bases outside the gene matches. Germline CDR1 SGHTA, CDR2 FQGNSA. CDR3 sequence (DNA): TGTGCCAGCAGCTTTTGGACTAGCCCCTACGAGCAGTACTTC. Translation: CASSFWTSPYEQYF.

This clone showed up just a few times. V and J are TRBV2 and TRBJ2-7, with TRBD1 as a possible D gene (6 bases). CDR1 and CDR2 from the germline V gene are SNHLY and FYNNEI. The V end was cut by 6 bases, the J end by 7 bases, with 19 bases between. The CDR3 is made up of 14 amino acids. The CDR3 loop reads CASSPTGIPGEQYF. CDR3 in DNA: TGTGCCAGCAGCCCTACAGGGATTCCGGGGGAGCAGTACTTC.

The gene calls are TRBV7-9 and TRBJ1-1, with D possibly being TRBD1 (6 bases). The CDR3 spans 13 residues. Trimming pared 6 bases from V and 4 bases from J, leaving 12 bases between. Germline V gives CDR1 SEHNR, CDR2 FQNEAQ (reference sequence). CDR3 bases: TGTGCCAGCAGTAGTACAGGGAGCACTGAAGCTTTCTTT. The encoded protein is CASSSTGSTEAFF.

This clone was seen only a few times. This chain's CDR3 is CASRLRTGETYEQYF. The CDR3 nucleotides read TGTGCCAGCAGATTAAGGACAGGGGAGACCTACGAGCAGTACTTC. This sequence joins TRBV11-2 and TRBJ2-7; 9 nucleotides agree with TRBD1. V was pared by 6 bases and J by 2 bases, with 8 bases of the junction left unmatched. From germline, CDR1 is SGHAT and CDR2 FQNNGV. CDR3 length equals 15 residues.

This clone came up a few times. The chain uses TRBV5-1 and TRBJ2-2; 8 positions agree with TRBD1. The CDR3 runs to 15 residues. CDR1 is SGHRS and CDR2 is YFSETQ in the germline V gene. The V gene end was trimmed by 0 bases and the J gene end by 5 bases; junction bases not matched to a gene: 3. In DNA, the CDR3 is TGCGCCAGCAGCTTGGGAGACAGGGGAACCGGGGAGCTGTTTTTT. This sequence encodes CASSLGDRGTGELFF.

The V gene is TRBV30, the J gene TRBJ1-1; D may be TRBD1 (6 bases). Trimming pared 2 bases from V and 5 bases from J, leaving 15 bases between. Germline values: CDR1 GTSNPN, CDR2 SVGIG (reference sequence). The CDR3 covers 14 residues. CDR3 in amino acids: CAWSPSGGETEAFF. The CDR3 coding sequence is TGTGCCTGGAGTCCGTCGGGGGGCGAAACTGAAGCTTTCTTT.

The CDR3 DNA sequence: TGTGCCAGCAGCTCCAGGCCCGGACAGGCCTCCTACAATGAGCAGTTCTTC. This translates into CASSSRPGQASYNEQFF. The chain joins TRBV11-2 to TRBJ2-1, with 7 bases that match TRBD1. V lost 4 bases to trimming and J lost 0 bases; unmatched junction nucleotides: 9. The CDR3 spans 17 residues. Germline assignment: CDR1 SGHAT and CDR2 FQNNGV.

The CDR3 region has the DNA TGTGCCAGCAACCCTCGCGGGACTAGCACAGATACGCAGTATTTT. Protein sequence: CASNPRGTSTDTQYF. The chain has TRBV6-6 and TRBJ2-3; weak D call: TRBD2 (6 bases). V lost 7 bases and J 0 bases, leaving 14 bases between the germline ends. Germline values: CDR1 MNHNY, CDR2 SVGAGI (reference sequence). This CDR3 spans 15 amino acids.

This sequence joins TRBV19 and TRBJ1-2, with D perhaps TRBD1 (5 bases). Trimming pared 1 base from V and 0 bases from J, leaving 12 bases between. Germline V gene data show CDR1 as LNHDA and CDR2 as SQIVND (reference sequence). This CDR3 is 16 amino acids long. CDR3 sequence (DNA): TGTGCCAGTAGTATAGGAGGACAAGGCTCTAACTATGGCTACACCTTC. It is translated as CASSIGGQGSNYGYTF.

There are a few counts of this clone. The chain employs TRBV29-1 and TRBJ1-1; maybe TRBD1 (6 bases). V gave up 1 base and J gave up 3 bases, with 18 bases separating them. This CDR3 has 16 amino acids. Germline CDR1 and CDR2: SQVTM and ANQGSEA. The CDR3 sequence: CSVEGRQASMDTEAFF. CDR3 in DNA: TGCAGCGTTGAAGGCCGACAGGCATCAATGGACACTGAAGCTTTCTTT.

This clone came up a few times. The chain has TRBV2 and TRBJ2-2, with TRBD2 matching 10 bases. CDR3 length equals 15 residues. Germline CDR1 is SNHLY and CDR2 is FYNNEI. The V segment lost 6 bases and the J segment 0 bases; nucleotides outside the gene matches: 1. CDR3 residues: CASSGTSANTGELFF. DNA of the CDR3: TGTGCCAGCAGCGGGACTAGCGCGAACACCGGGGAGCTGTTTTTT.

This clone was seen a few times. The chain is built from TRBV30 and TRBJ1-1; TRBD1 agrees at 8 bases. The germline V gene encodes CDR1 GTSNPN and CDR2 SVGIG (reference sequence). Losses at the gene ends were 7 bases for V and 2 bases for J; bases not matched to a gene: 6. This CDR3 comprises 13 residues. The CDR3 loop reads CALKGQENTEAFF. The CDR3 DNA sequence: TGTGCCTTGAAGGGACAGGAAAACACTGAAGCTTTCTTT.

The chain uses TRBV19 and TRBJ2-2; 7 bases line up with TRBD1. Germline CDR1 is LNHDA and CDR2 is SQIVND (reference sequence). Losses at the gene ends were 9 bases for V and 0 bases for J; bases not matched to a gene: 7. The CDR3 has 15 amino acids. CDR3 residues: CASSTGNANTGELFF. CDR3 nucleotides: TGTGCCAGCTCGACAGGGAACGCGAACACCGGGGAGCTGTTTTTT.

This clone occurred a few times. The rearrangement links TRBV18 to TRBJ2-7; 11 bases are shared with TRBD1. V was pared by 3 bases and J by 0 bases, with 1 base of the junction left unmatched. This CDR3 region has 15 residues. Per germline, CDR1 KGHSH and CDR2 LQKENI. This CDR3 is CASSPGQGDSYEQYF. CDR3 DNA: TGTGCCAGCTCACCGGGACAGGGGGACTCCTACGAGCAGTACTTC.

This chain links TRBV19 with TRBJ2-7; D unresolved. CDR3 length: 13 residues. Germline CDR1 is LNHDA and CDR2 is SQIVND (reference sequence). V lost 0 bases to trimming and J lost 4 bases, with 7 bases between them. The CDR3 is CASSIDQWYEQYF. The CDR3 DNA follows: TGTGCCAGTAGTATAGATCAGTGGTACGAGCAGTACTTC.

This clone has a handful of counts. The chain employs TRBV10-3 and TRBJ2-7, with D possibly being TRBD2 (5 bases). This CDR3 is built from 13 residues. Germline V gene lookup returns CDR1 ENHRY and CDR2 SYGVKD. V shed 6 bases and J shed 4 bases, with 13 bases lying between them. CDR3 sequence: CAIRGVGVYEQYF. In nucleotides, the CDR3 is TGTGCCATCAGGGGAGTTGGGGTATACGAGCAGTACTTC.

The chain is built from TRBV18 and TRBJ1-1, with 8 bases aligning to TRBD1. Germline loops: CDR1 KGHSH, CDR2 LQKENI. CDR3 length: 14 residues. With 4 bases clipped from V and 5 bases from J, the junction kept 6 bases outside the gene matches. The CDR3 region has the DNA TGTGCCAGCTCACTCGGACAGGGCGCGACTGAAGCTTTCTTT. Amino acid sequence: CASSLGQGATEAFF.

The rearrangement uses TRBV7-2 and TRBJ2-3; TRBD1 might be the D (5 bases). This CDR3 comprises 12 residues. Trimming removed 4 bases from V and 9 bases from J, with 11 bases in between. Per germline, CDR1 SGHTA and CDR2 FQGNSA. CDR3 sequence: CASSSSKGTQYF. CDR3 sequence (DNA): TGTGCCAGCAGCTCCTCGAAGGGGACGCAGTATTTT.